This T cell receptor (beta chain) originates from a study of response to subunit inactivated influenza vaccine (dated by TCRdb to the late 2010s). Turning to the overall study: Deep quantitative profiling of the T cell receptor repertoire was used in the study to follow responses to a trivalent subunit inactivated influenza vaccine.

Library preparation employed RT-PCR. Reads for this sample came from an Illumina HiSeq 2500. TCRdb trimmed public reads at Q25 via fastp, called clones via MiXCR and kept in-frame beta chains. Every distinct CDR3 protein forms one entry, paired with its most common genes and DNA. Here the sample has around 570,000 distinct CDR3 sequences; around 11% occur a single time. About 10% of the sample lies in the top ten. The paper as a whole reports these results and caveats: It was suggested by the authors that each seasonal influenza vaccination may recruit only a limited number of new T cells.

The CDR3 measures 13 amino acids from cysteine to phenylalanine. Left in the record is the CDR3 DNA by itself, 39 bases read in frame from the first base. The junction shows trimming of 0 bases on V and 5 bases on J, plus 8 bases between the germline ends. The germline V gene provides CDR1 SGHRS and CDR2 YFSETQ. In this sample, this clonotype turned up many times. There is no known antigen for this receptor. Base qualities are missing; no much larger clone stands one base away. This sample also belongs to another study, concerning T cells expressing NK-cell markers. Per that second paper: The TCR beta cDNA libraries were made using 5'RACE template switching, a step that added both a universal primer site and unique molecular identifiers. Three sorted T-cell subsets (CD3+CD56+NKG2C+, CD3+CD56+NKG2C- and CD3+CD56-NKG2C+) from about 8 donors had their TCR beta-chain repertoires profiled. Of the eight sequenced donors, seven were found to be HCMV-seropositive and one was found to be HCMV-seronegative. To restrict sorting to alphabetaTCR-expressing T cells, an anti-gammadeltaTCR antibody was added in several experiments. In roughly 6 donors, the dominant CD3+CD56+NKG2C+ clonotypes were among the top 10 CD8+ clonotypes and accounted for about 1.0-7.5% of CD8+ T cells. Those dominant clonotypes were again the most abundant among CD3+CD56-NKG2C+ cells in a few donors, at about 28.3-65%. Whether the expanded NKG2C-expressing T cell clones were specific for HCMV antigens remained unclear. All eight donors whose samples were sequenced were randomly selected healthy volunteers, three of them men and five women. HCMV serostatus was determined by detecting HCMV-specific IgG in serum with a commercial ELISA kit. Peripheral blood mononuclear cells were isolated from blood by Ficoll density gradient centrifugation. For more than five donors, bulk peripheral blood T-cell repertoires were additionally sequenced from unsorted PBMC. cDNA synthesis was primed from the TCR beta constant segment, followed by two successive PCR amplification steps. The libraries were sequenced on Illumina HiSeq 2000/2500, MiSeq or NextSeq, producing 2 x 150 bp reads. MIGEC was used to demultiplex reads and group reads by UMI, and MiTCR was used to assemble and quantify clonotypes. To remove erroneous sequences, TCR cDNA sequences were retained only when supported by two or more reads. Downstream repertoire analysis used the tcR package, and clonotypes were matched across fractions by CDR3 nucleotide sequence plus V segment. VDJmatch was used to annotate antigen specificity against VDJdb, with one amino acid substitution allowed in CDR3.

Sequenced here: PBMCs from blood, sampled on the day of vaccination. The clonotype comes from a man between 45 and 60 years old who received an inactivated influenza vaccine. Donor details come from another sample of the same person, matched by shared clones. The chain couples TRBV5-1 to TRBJ1-1; the D gene is unclear. The CDR3 here reads CASSLAVGTEAFF. The nucleotide sequence is given as TGCGCCAGCAGCTTGGCTGTCGGAACTGAAGCTTTCTTT. The variable domain in full, with residues beyond the CDR3 obtained from the reference TRBV5-1 and TRBJ1-1 genes, is KAGVTQTPRYLIKTRGQQVTLSCSPISGHRSVSWYQQTPGQGLQFLFEYFSETQRNKGNFPGRFSGRQFSNSRSEMNVSTLELGDSALYLCASSLAVGTEAFFGQGTRLTVV.